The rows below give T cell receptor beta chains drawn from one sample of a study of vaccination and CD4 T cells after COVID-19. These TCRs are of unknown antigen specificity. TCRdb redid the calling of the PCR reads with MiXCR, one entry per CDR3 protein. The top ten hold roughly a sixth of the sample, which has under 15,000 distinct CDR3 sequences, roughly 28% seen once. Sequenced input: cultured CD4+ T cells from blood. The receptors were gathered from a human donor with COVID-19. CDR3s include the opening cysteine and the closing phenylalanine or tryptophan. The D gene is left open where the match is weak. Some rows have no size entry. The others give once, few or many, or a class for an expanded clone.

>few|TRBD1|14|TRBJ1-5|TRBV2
CASHRDRGDQPQHF
TGTGCCAGTCATAGGGACAGGGGTGATCAGCCCCAGCATTTT
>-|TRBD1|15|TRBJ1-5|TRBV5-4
CASSLGTGRNQPQHF
TGTGCCAGCAGCCTAGGGACAGGGAGAAATCAGCCCCAGCATTTT
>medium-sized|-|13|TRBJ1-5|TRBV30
CAWSTGSNQPQHF
TGTGCCTGGAGCACAGGCAGTAATCAGCCCCAGCATTTT
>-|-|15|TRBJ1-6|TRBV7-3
CASSLSGSLSSPLHF
TGTGCCAGCAGCTTATCGGGGAGTCTTAGTTCACCCCTCCACTTT
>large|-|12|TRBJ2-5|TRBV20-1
CSARPISETQYF
TGCAGTGCTAGACCGATTTCGGAGACCCAGTACTTC
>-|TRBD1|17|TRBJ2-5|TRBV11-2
CASRDGKQGAIQETRYF
TGTGCCAGCCGAGATGGGAAACAGGGGGCGATCCAAGAGACCCGGTACTTC
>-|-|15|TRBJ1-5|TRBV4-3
CASSLSLEGNQPQHF
TGCGCCAGCAGCCTCTCTCTCGAAGGCAATCAGCCCCAGCATTTT
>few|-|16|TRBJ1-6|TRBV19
CASSIEGTLANSPLHF
TGTGCCAGTAGTATAGAAGGGACACTGGCTAATTCACCCCTCCACTTT
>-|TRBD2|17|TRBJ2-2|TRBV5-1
CASSQSEAGPAAGELFF
TGCGCCAGCAGCCAATCTGAAGCGGGGCCGGCCGCCGGGGAGCTGTTTTTT
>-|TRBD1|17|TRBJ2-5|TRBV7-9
CASSLAQVYRGHETQYF
TGTGCCAGCAGCTTAGCGCAGGTTTACAGGGGGCACGAGACCCAGTACTTC
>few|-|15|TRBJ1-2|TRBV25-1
CASSIPGTPVGGYTF
TGTGCCAGCAGTATCCCCGGGACCCCTGTGGGTGGCTACACCTTC
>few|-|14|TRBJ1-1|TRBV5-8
CASSLIRVWTEAFF
TGTGCCAGCAGCTTAATCAGGGTGTGGACTGAAGCTTTCTTT